A selection of T cell receptor beta chains follows, all from one sample in a study of blood T cell repertoires in COVID-19. Libraries were prepared by immunoSEQ multiplex PCR; TCRdb keeps only in-frame clonotypes and omits some of them. The sample consists of some 300,000 clones, about 87% of them appearing once. Sequencing was done on a sample of peripheral blood. These receptors originate from a man aged 65 to 85 with acute or convalescent COVID-19. Both conserved end residues are part of each CDR3. The order of the fields is V gene, D gene, J gene, clone size, CDR3 protein, CDR3 DNA. The D gene is left open where the match is weak. A row's size may be missing; if present it is once, few, many or a size class.

TRBV30	-	TRBJ1-6	few	CAWSSGLNSPLHF	TGTGCCTGGAGTTCTGGACTGAATTCACCCCTCCACTTT
TRBV5-1	-	TRBJ2-7	-	CASSQSDSTSRYEQYF	TGCGCCAGCAGCCAATCGGACAGCACGAGCCGATACGAGCAGTACTTC
TRBV12-1	-	TRBJ1-2	-	CASSETGGSLNYGYTF	TGTGCCAGCAGCGAGACAGGGGGCTCCCTTAACTATGGCTACACCTTC
TRBV7-3	TRBD2	TRBJ2-2	-	CASSAGRSTGELFF	TGTGCCAGCTCAGCGGGGAGATCCACCGGGGAGCTGTTTTTT
TRBV13	-	TRBJ2-3	-	CASTNTQGFGVQYF	TGTGCCAGCACCAACACGCAGGGCTTTGGGGTGCAGTATTTT
TRBV7-9	TRBD1	TRBJ2-2	-	CASRSDRAGTGELFF	TGTGCCAGCAGATCCGACAGGGCGGGTACCGGGGAGCTGTTTTTT
TRBV28	-	TRBJ1-5	-	CASARGRGRNQPQHF	TGTGCCAGTGCGCGAGGGCGGGGTCGCAATCAGCCCCAGCATTTT
TRBV21-1	-	TRBJ1-6	once	CASSAPGGARVPSPLHF	TGTGCCAGCAGCGCCCCCGGGGGGGCGCGGGTACCTTCACCCCTCCACTTT
TRBV27	TRBD2	TRBJ2-3	-	CASSRLAVRSTDTQYF	TGTGCCAGCAGTCGCCTAGCGGTTAGAAGCACAGATACGCAGTATTTT
TRBV18	-	TRBJ2-7	once	CASSPQRRGHEQYF	TGTGCCAGCTCACCCCAACGGAGGGGCCACGAGCAGTACTTC
TRBV25-1	-	TRBJ2-6	-	CASSGASGANVLTF	TGTGCCAGCAGTGGGGCGTCTGGGGCCAACGTCCTGACTTTC
TRBV5-6	-	TRBJ2-7	-	CASSFPGSYEQYF	TGTGCCAGCAGCTTTCCGGGGTCCTACGAGCAGTACTTC
TRBV5-6	-	TRBJ1-2	-	CASKTDVEYGYTF	TGTGCCAGCAAAACAGACGTCGAGTATGGCTACACCTTC
TRBV5-1	TRBD1	TRBJ2-1	few	CASSLAGTGVYEQFF	TGCGCCAGCAGCTTGGCTGGGACAGGGGTTTATGAGCAGTTCTTC
TRBV7-9	-	TRBJ2-1	-	CASSLGAGPEQFF	TGTGCCAGCAGCTTAGGTGCGGGACCAGAGCAGTTCTTC
TRBV27	TRBD2	TRBJ2-7	-	CASSLGTSGGLRRQYF	TGTGCCAGCAGTCTCGGGACTAGCGGGGGGCTACGTAGGCAGTACTTC